This T cell receptor beta chain was observed in a study of OX40 agonist ivuxolimab in advanced cancers. Study summary: It was ivuxolimab, an agonistic anti-OX40 (CD134) antibody, that patients were treated with. The dose-escalation cohort was around 83% male, with a mean age of about 56 years, ranging roughly 20 to 90.

Turning to this clone: The antigen is undetermined.

Using immunoSEQ multiplex PCR, the repertoire was profiled, and TCRdb retains in-frame clones only, with some absent. Found here are about 54,000 clones, approximately 90% of them singletons; the top ten hold around 1.5%. Findings and caveats of the study: Antigen specificity remained undetermined for the expanded peripheral T cells.

The CDR3 runs 13 residues. V was trimmed by 6 bases and J by 1 base, leaving 9 bases between them. CDR1 and CDR2 (germline): SNHLY, FYNNEI. V usage is TRBV2 and J usage is TRBJ2-5; D ambiguous. This receptor was obtained from an adult with an advanced solid tumor such as melanoma, head and neck, liver or kidney cancer. Sequences were derived from CD4+ or CD8+ T cells sorted from blood, sampled in a trial of the OX40 agonist ivuxolimab. For the CDR3, the DNA is TGTGCCAGCAGCTCAGAAATCCAAGAGACCCAGTACTTC. Protein: CASSSEIQETQYF.